This T cell receptor beta chain was found in a study of blood T cell repertoires in COVID-19. Background on the study: Sources were T cells, B-cell-depleted T cells, or PBMCs; the material itself was cDNA or gDNA.

V was clipped by 4 bases and J by 7 bases, with 12 bases between them. The CDR3 is 13 amino acids. Germline values: CDR1 SGHTS, CDR2 YDEGEE. Here immunoSEQ multiplex PCR was the method, and the copy in TCRdb shows in-frame clones only, minus some. This table has about 97,000 clones, 87% appearing once. This receptor was taken from a human donor in a cohort sampled during active COVID-19. The sample comprised peripheral blood. The chain joins TRBV5-8 to TRBJ1-5; D is possibly TRBD1 (6 bases). CDR3 nucleotides: TGTGCCAGCAGCCTGAACAGGGTCCAGCCCCAGCATTTT. Translation gives CASSLNRVQPQHF.